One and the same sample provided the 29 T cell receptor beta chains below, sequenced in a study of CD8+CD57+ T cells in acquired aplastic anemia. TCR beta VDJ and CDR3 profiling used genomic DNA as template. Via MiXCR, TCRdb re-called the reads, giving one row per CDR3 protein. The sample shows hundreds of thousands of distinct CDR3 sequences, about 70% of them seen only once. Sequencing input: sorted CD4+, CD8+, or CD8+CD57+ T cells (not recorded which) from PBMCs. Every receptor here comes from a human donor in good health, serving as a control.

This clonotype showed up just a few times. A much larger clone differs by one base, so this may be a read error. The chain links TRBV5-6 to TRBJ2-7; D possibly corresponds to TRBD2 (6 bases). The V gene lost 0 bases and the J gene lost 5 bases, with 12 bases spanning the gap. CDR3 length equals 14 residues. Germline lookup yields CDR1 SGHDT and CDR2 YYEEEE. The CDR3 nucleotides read TGTGCCAGCAGCTTGGCCGGGGGTTCCCACGAGCAGTACTTC. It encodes CASSLAGGSHEQYF.

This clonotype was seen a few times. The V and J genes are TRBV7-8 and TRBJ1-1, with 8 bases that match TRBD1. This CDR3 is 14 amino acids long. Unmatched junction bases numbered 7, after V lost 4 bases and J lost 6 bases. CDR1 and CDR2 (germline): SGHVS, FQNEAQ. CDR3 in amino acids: CASSSPGGKPEAFF. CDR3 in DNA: TGTGCCAGCAGCTCCCCAGGGGGCAAGCCTGAAGCTTTCTTT.

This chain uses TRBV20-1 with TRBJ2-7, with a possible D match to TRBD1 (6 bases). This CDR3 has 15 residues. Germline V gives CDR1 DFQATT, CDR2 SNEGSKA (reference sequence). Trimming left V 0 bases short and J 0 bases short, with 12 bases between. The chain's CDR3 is CSARESQDSSYEQYF. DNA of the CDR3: TGCAGTGCTAGAGAGTCACAGGACAGCTCCTACGAGCAGTACTTC.

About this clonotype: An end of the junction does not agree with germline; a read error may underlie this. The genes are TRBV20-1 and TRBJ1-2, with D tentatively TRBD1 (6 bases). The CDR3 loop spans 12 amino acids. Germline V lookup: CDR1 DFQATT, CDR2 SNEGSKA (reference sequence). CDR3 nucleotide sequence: TGCAGCGCTAGTGAGAGGACAGTGGTTTACACCTTC. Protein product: CSASERTVVYTF.

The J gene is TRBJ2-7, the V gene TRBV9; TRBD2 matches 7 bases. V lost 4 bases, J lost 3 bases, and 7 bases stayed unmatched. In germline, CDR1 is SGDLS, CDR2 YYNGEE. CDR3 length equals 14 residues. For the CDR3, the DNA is TGTGCCAGCAGCCCCCAGGCTAGCGGCTACGAGCAGTACTTC. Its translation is CASSPQASGYEQYF.

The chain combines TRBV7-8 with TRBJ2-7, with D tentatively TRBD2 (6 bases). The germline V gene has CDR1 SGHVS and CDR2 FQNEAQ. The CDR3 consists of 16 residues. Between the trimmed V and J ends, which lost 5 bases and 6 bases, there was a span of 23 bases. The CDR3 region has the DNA TGTGCCAGCAGCAAAGAGGAGGGAGTAGCGGCTAGCGAGCAGTACTTC. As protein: CASSKEEGVAASEQYF.

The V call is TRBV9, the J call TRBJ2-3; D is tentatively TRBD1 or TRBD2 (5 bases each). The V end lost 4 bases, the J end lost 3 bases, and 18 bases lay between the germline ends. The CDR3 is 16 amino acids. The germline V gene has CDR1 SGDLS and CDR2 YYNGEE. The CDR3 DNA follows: TGTGCCAGCAGCCCCCCGGGGCGGGCAAGAACAGATACGCAGTATTTT. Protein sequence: CASSPPGRARTDTQYF.

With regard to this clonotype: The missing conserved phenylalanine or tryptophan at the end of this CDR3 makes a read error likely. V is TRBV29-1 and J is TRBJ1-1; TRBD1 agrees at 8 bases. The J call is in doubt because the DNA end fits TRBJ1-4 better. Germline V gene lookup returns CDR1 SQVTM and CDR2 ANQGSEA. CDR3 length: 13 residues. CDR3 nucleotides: TGCAGCGCTCGAACAGGGGGAGATGAAAAACTGTTTCTT. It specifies CSARTGGDEKLFL.

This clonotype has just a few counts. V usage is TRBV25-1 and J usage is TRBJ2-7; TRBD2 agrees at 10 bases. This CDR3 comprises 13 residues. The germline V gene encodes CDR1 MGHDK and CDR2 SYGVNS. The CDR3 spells CARGLAGDYEQYF. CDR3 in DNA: TGTGCTAGAGGGCTAGCGGGGGACTACGAGCAGTACTTC.

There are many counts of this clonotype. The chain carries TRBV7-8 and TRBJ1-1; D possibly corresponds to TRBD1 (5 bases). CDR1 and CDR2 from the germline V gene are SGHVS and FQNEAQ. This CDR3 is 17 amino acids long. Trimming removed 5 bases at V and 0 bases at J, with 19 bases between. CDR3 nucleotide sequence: TGTGCCAGCAGCCCCTCCGGGGGGGTTGGGATGAACACTGAAGCTTTCTTT. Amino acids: CASSPSGGVGMNTEAFF.

As DNA, the CDR3 is TGTGCCAGCAGCTCCAACCCAGACAGCGGTGGTGTTGAAAAACTGTTTTTT. Amino acid sequence: CASSSNPDSGGVEKLFF. The chain has TRBV7-6 and TRBJ1-4, with D possibly TRBD1 on 5 matching bases. Germline CDR1 and CDR2: SGHVS and FNYEAQ. The CDR3 spans 17 residues. V lost 4 bases and J 7 bases, leaving 22 bases between the germline ends.

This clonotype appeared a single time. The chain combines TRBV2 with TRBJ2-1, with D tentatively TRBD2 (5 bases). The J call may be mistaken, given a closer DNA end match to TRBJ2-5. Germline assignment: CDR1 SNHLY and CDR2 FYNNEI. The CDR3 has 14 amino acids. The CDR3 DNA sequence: TGTGCCAGCAGCGTGGTCGGGGAACAGAATGACCAGTACTTC. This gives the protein CASSVVGEQNDQYF.

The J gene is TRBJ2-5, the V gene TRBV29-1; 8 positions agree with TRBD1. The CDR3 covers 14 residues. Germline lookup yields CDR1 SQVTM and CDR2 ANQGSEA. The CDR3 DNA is TGCAGTGCTGCCCCGCCAGGGGGCTTGGAGACCCAGTACTTC. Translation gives CSAAPPGGLETQYF. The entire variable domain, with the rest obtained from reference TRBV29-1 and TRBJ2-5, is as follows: SAVISQKPSRDICQRGTSLTIQCQVDSQVTMMFWYRQQPGQSLTLIATANQGSEATYESGFVIDKFPISRPNLTFSTLTVSNMSPEDSSIYLCSAAPPGGLETQYFGPGTRLLVL.

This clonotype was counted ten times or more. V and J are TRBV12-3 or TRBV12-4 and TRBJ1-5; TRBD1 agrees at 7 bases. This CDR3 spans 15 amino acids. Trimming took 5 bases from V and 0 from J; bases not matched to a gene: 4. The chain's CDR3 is CASSLGTDSNQPQHF. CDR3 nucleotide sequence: TGTGCCAGCAGTCTTGGGACAGATAGCAATCAGCCCCAGCATTTT.

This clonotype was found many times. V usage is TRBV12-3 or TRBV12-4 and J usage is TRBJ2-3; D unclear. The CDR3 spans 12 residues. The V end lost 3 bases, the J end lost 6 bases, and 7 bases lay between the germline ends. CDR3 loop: CASSFLGDTQYF. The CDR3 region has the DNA TGTGCCAGCAGTTTTCTAGGGGATACGCAGTATTTT.

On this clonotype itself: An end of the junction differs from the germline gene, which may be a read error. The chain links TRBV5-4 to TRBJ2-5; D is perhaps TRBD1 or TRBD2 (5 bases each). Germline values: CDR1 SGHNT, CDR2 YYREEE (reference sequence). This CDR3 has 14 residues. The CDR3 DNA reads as TGCGCCAGCAGCTTGGACCAAGAGGGGGAGACCCAGTACTTC. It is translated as CASSLDQEGETQYF.

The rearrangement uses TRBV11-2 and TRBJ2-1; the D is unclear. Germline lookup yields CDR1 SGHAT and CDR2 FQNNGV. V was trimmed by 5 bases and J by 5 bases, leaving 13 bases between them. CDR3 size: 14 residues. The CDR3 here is CASSLQETHNEQFF. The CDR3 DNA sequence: TGTGCCAGCAGCCTCCAAGAGACCCACAATGAGCAGTTCTTC.

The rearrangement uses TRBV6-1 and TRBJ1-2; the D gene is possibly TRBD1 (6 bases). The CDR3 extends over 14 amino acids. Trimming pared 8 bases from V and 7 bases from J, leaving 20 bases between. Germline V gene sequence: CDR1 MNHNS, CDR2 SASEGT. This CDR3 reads CASGAGTFGRGYTF. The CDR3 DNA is TGTGCCAGCGGCGCCGGGACATTTGGCCGTGGCTACACCTTC.

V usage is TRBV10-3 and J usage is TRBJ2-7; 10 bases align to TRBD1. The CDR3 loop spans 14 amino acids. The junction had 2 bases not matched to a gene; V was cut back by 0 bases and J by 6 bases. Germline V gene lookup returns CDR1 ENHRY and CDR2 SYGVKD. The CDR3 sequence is CAISESDRGFEQYF. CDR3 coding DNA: TGTGCCATCAGTGAGTCGGACAGGGGGTTCGAGCAGTACTTC.

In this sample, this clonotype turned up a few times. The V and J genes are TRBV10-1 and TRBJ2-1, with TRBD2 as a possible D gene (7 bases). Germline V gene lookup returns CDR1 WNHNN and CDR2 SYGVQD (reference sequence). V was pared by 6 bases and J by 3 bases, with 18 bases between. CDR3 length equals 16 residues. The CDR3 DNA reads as TGCGCCAGCAGCCTAGGAGGGGGGGGAATCTACAATGAGCAGTTCTTC. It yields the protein CASSLGGGGIYNEQFF.

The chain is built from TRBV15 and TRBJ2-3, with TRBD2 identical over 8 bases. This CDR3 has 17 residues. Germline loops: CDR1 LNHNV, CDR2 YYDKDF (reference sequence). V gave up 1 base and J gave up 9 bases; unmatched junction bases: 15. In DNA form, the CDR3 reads TGTGCCACCAGCAGAGGACTAGCGTGCCTTAGCACATTCACGCAGTATTTT. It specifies CATSRGLACLSTFTQYF. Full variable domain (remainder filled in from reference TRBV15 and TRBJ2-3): DAMVIQNPRYQVTQFGKPVTLSCSQTLNHNVMYWYQQKSSQAPKLLFHYYDKDFNNEADTPDNFQSRRPNTSFCFLDIRSPGLGDTAMYLCATSRGLACLSTFTQYFGPGTRLTVL.

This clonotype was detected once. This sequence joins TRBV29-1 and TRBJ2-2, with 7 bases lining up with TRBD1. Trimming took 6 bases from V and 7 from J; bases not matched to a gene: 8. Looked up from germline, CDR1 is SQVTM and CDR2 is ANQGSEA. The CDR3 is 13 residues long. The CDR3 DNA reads TGCAGCGTACAACAGGGGTTGGGCGGGGAGCTGTTTTTT. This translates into CSVQQGLGGELFF.

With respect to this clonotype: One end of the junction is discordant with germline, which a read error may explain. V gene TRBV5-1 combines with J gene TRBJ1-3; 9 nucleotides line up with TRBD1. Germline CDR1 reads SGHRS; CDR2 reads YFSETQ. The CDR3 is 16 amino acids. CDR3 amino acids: CASSSPGTGSGNTIYF. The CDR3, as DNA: TGTGCCAGCAGCAGCCCCGGGACAGGGTCTGGAAACACCATATATTTT.

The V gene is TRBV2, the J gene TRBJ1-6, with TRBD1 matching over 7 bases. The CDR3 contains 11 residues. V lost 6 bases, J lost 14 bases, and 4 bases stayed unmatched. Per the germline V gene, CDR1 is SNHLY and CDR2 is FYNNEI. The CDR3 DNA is TGTGCCAGCAGGACAGGGCAAACCCTCCACTTT. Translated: CASRTGQTLHF.

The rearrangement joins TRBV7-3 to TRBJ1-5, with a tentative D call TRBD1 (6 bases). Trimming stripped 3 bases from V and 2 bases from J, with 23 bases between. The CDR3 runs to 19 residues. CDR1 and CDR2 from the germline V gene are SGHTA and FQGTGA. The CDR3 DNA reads TGTGCCAGCAGCTTTAACGGGGGGCAGAGGGGTTTCGGCAATCAGCCCCAGCATTTT. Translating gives CASSFNGGQRGFGNQPQHF.

This CDR3 is CASSLNQAGPYGYTF. The CDR3 DNA follows: TGTGCCAGCAGCTTAAACCAGGCGGGACCTTATGGCTACACCTTC. The chain is built from TRBV7-2 and TRBJ1-2; possibly TRBD1 for D (5 bases). There are 15 residues in the CDR3. V was shortened by 2 bases and J by 5 bases, with 15 bases between the two germline ends. Germline V lookup: CDR1 SGHTA, CDR2 FQGNSA.

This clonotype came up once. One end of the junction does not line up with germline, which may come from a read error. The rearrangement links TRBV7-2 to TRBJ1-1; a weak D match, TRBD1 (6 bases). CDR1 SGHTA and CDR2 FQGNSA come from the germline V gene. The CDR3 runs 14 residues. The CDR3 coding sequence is TGTGCCAGCAGCTTATCCCCGGGACAAAAGGATGGCTACTTT. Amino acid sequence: CASSLSPGQKDGYF.

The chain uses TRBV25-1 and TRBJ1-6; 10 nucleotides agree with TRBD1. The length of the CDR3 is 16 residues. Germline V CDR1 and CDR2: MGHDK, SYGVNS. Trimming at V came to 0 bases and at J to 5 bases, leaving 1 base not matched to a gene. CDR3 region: CASSEYGTGDNSPLHF. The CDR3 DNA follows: TGTGCCAGCAGTGAATATGGGACAGGGGATAATTCACCCCTCCACTTT.

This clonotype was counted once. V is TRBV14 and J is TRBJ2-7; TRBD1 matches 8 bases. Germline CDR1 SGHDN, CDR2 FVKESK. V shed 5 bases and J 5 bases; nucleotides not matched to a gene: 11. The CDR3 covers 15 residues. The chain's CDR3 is CASSSNSRGRNEQYF. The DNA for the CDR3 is TGTGCCAGCAGCAGCAATTCCAGGGGGCGGAACGAGCAGTACTTC.